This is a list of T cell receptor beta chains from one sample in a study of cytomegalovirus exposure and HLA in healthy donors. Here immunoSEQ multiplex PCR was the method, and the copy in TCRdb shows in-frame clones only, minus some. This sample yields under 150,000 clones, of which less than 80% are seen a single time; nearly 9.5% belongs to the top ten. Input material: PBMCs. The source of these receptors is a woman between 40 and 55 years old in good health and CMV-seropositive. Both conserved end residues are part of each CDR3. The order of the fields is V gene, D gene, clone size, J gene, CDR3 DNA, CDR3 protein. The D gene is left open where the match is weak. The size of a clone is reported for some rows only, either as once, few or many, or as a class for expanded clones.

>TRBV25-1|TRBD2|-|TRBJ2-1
TGTGCCAGCATGCCGCTAGCGGGCTACAATGAGCAGTTCTTC
CASMPLAGYNEQFF
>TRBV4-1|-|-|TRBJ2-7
TGTGCCAGCAGCCAGGGAACAGGAACCTACGAGCAGTACTTC
CASSQGTGTYEQYF
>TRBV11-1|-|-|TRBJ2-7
TGTGCCAGCAGCTACGGACTATCAAACTACGAGCAGTACTTC
CASSYGLSNYEQYF
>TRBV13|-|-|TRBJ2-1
TGTGCCAGCAGATCAGCGGGTACCTACAATGAGCAGTTCTTC
CASRSAGTYNEQFF
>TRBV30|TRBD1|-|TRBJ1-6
TGTGCCTGGGGAGGGGCAGGGGGTAATTCACCCCTCCACTTT
CAWGGAGGNSPLHF
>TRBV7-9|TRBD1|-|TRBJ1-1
TGTGCCAGCAGCCTATTGGGACAGGCTGGCACTGAAGCTTTCTTT
CASSLLGQAGTEAFF
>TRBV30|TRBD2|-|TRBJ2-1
TGTGCCTGGAGTCGTAGACTAGCGGGAGCTTTGGAGCAGTTCTTC
CAWSRRLAGALEQFF
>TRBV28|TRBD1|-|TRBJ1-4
TGTGCCAGCATGGGGGACAGGGATGGAAAACTGTTTTTT
CASMGDRDGKLFF
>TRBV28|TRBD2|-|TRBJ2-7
TGTGCCAGCAGTTCCCCACTAGCGGGAGAAATGCACGAGCAGTACTTC
CASSSPLAGEMHEQYF
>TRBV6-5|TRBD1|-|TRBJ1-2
TGTGCCAGCAGTCCGACAGGGACGTCAAACTATGGCTACACCTTC
CASSPTGTSNYGYTF
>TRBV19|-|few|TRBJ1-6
TGTGCCAGTAGCACGGACAGCTATAATTCACCCCTCCACTTT
CASSTDSYNSPLHF
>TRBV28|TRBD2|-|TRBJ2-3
TGTGCCACCGCTAGCGGGAGGAAGAGCACAGATACGCAGTATTTT
CATASGRKSTDTQYF
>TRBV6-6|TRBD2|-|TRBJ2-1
TGTGCCAGCAGTTGGACTAGCGGAAACAATGAGCAGTTCTTC
CASSWTSGNNEQFF
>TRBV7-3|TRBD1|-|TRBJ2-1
TGTGCCAGCAGCCTAGGGACAGGAGAGCAGTTCTTC
CASSLGTGEQFF
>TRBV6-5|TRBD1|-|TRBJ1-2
TGTGCCAGCAGTTTCGGGACAGGCTACGACTACCCCTTC
CASSFGTGYDYPF
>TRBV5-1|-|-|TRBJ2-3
TGCGCCAGCATGGTCGGTTCGCTAGCTGGCCCAGATACGCAGTATTTT
CASMVGSLAGPDTQYF
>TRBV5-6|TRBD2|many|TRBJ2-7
TGTGCCAGCAGCCCCGGGGGGGTCGAGCAGTACTTC
CASSPGGVEQYF
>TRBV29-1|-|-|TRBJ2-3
TGCAGCGTTGCCGGACAGTCAGCCACAGATACGCAGTATTTT
CSVAGQSATDTQYF
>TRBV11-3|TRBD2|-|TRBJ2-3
TGTGCCAGCAGCTTAGGTGACCGACTAGCGGGAGGGTCCACAGATACGCAGTATTTT
CASSLGDRLAGGSTDTQYF
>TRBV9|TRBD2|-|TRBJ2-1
TGTGCCAGCAGCGCCACCGGGACTAGATCGTCGAATGAGCAGTTCTTC
CASSATGTRSSNEQFF
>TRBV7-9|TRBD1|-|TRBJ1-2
TGTGCCAGCAGCCCTCCAGGCCAGGGGGCGGTAGGCGGCTACACCTTC
CASSPPGQGAVGGYTF
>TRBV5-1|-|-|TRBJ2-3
TGCGCCAGCAGATCCGAGGGTTATGAGTATTTT
CASRSEGYEYF